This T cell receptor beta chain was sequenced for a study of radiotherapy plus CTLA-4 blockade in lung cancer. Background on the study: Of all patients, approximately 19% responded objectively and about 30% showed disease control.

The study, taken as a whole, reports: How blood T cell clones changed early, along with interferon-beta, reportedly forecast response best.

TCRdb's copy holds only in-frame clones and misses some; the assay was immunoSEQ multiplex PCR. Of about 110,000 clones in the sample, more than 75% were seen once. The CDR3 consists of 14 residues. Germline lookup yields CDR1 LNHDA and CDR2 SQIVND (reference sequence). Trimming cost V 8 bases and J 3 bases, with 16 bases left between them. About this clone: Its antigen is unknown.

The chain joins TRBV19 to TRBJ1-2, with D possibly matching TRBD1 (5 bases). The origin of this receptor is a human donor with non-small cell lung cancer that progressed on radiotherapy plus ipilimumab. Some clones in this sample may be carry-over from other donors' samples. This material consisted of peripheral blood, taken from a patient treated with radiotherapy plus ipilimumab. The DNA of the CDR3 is TGTGCCAGTCATCTAAGGGACTGGGACTATGGCTACACCTTC. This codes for CASHLRDWDYGYTF.